This T cell receptor beta chain stems from a study of T cell changes during pregnancy in multiple sclerosis. The V gene lost 5 bases and the J gene lost 4 bases, with 14 bases spanning the gap. The germline V gene has CDR1 GTSNPN and CDR2 SVGIG (reference sequence). The CDR3 extends over 13 amino acids. Some clones are missing from TCRdb's copy, which holds only in-frame ones; the method was immunoSEQ multiplex PCR. The sample consists of roughly 100,000 clones, about nine tenths of them appearing once. The TCR sequence derives from a female donor in good health, enrolled as a control in a pregnancy study. The chain uses TRBV30 and TRBJ1-2; D might be TRBD1 (5 bases). The sample in question was peripheral blood, obtained after pregnancy. The CDR3, as DNA: TGTGCCTGGGCCCCTCGGGGGACCTATGGCTACACCTTC. This sequence encodes CAWAPRGTYGYTF. Combining the CDR3 with reference TRBV30 and TRBJ1-2 gives the whole variable domain SQTIHQWPATLVQPVGSPLSLECTVEGTSNPNLYWYRQAAGRGLQLLFYSVGIGQISSEVPQNLSASRPQDRQFILSSKKLLLSDSGFYLCAWAPRGTYGYTFGSGTRLTVV.